These T cell receptor beta chains were read from a single sample in a study of blood T cell repertoires in COVID-19. The data were produced by immunoSEQ multiplex PCR, yet TCRdb's version contains in-frame clones alone and is incomplete. The table lists 220,000 or so clones, about 91% of them singletons, with roughly 14% in the top ten. The sequenced sample was PBMCs or T cells enriched from blood (not recorded which). These receptors all come from a woman aged 45-59 years with acute COVID-19. CDR3s include the opening cysteine and the closing phenylalanine or tryptophan. The D gene is left open where the match is weak. Clone size is given for some rows only: seen once, a few or many times, or a class if the clone is expanded.

clone size: -; CDR3 length: 18; V gene: TRBV6-6; D gene: -; J gene: TRBJ2-6; CDR3 protein: CASSLNTGVTSGANVLTF; CDR3 DNA: TGTGCCAGCAGTCTGAATACCGGGGTTACCTCTGGGGCCAACGTCCTGACTTTC
clone size: -; CDR3 length: 16; V gene: TRBV4-2; D gene: TRBD1; J gene: TRBJ1-5; CDR3 protein: CASSQEGGQVHQPQHF; CDR3 DNA: TGTGCCAGCAGCCAAGAGGGAGGACAGGTACATCAGCCCCAGCATTTT
clone size: -; CDR3 length: 15; V gene: TRBV28; D gene: -; J gene: TRBJ2-2; CDR3 protein: CASSALTLISGELFF; CDR3 DNA: TGTGCCAGCAGTGCCCTAACCCTGATTTCCGGGGAGCTGTTTTTT
clone size: -; CDR3 length: 15; V gene: TRBV9; D gene: TRBD2; J gene: TRBJ2-1; CDR3 protein: CASTRGGGIPREQFF; CDR3 DNA: TGTGCCAGCACCCGGGGGGGCGGGATTCCCCGAGAGCAGTTCTTC
clone size: many; CDR3 length: 15; V gene: TRBV7-6; D gene: TRBD2; J gene: TRBJ2-7; CDR3 protein: CASSVLAGDSYEQYF; CDR3 DNA: TGTGCCAGCAGCGTACTAGCGGGAGACTCCTACGAGCAGTACTTC
clone size: -; CDR3 length: 16; V gene: TRBV6-5; D gene: TRBD2; J gene: TRBJ2-7; CDR3 protein: CASSYELAVSSYEQYF; CDR3 DNA: TGTGCCAGCAGTTACGAGCTAGCGGTTTCTTCCTACGAGCAGTACTTC
clone size: -; CDR3 length: 13; V gene: TRBV27; D gene: -; J gene: TRBJ1-5; CDR3 protein: CASSFGNNQPQHF; CDR3 DNA: TGTGCCAGCAGTTTCGGGAACAATCAGCCCCAGCATTTT
clone size: -; CDR3 length: 15; V gene: TRBV28; D gene: TRBD1; J gene: TRBJ1-5; CDR3 protein: CASIRDRVSNQPQHF; CDR3 DNA: TGTGCCAGCATCCGGGACAGGGTCAGCAATCAGCCCCAGCATTTT
clone size: once; CDR3 length: 13; V gene: TRBV24-1; D gene: TRBD1; J gene: TRBJ2-7; CDR3 protein: CATSDGQGYEQYF; CDR3 DNA: TGTGCCACCAGTGATGGACAGGGTTACGAGCAGTACTTC
clone size: -; CDR3 length: 17; V gene: TRBV19; D gene: TRBD1; J gene: TRBJ2-1; CDR3 protein: CASSIDSGTGGYNEQFF; CDR3 DNA: TGTGCCAGTAGTATAGACTCCGGGACAGGGGGCTACAATGAGCAGTTCTTC
clone size: -; CDR3 length: 14; V gene: TRBV7-9; D gene: TRBD2; J gene: TRBJ2-1; CDR3 protein: CASSLASGVNEQFF; CDR3 DNA: TGTGCCAGCAGCTTGGCTAGCGGGGTAAATGAGCAGTTCTTC
clone size: -; CDR3 length: 12; V gene: TRBV7-3; D gene: -; J gene: TRBJ2-2; CDR3 protein: CASSTYTGELFF; CDR3 DNA: TGTGCCAGCAGCACATACACCGGGGAGCTGTTTTTT
clone size: -; CDR3 length: 14; V gene: TRBV28; D gene: -; J gene: TRBJ1-5; CDR3 protein: CASSTGDSNQPQHF; CDR3 DNA: TGTGCCAGCAGCACCGGGGATAGCAATCAGCCCCAGCATTTT
clone size: -; CDR3 length: 14; V gene: TRBV28; D gene: -; J gene: TRBJ2-5; CDR3 protein: CASSSLGAQETQYF; CDR3 DNA: TGTGCCAGCAGCTCTCTGGGGGCCCAAGAGACCCAGTACTTC
clone size: -; CDR3 length: 20; V gene: TRBV4-3; D gene: TRBD1; J gene: TRBJ2-2; CDR3 protein: CASSQRGSDREKMDTGELFF; CDR3 DNA: TGCGCCAGCAGCCAGAGGGGGTCCGACAGGGAAAAGATGGACACCGGGGAGCTGTTTTTT
clone size: -; CDR3 length: 16; V gene: TRBV5-1; D gene: -; J gene: TRBJ2-1; CDR3 protein: CASSLAGVRVSNEQFF; CDR3 DNA: TGCGCCAGCAGCTTGGCGGGGGTTAGGGTGTCAAATGAGCAGTTCTTC
clone size: -; CDR3 length: 12; V gene: TRBV29-1; D gene: TRBD1; J gene: TRBJ2-7; CDR3 protein: CSVVAGGSEQYF; CDR3 DNA: TGCAGCGTTGTTGCAGGGGGCTCCGAGCAGTACTTC
clone size: -; CDR3 length: 13; V gene: TRBV6-1; D gene: -; J gene: TRBJ1-4; CDR3 protein: CASSEHRVEKLFF; CDR3 DNA: TGTGCCAGCAGTGAGCACAGGGTTGAAAAACTGTTTTTT
clone size: -; CDR3 length: 16; V gene: TRBV28; D gene: -; J gene: TRBJ2-1; CDR3 protein: CASKSLAESSYNEQFF; CDR3 DNA: TGTGCCAGCAAGAGTTTAGCGGAATCCTCCTACAATGAGCAGTTCTTC
clone size: -; CDR3 length: 18; V gene: TRBV5-4; D gene: TRBD2; J gene: TRBJ2-7; CDR3 protein: CASSLFPVIRTSEYEQYF; CDR3 DNA: TGTGCCAGCAGCTTGTTTCCCGTCATCAGGACTAGCGAGTACGAGCAGTACTTC
clone size: -; CDR3 length: 12; V gene: TRBV5-1; D gene: TRBD1; J gene: TRBJ2-7; CDR3 protein: CASSLGQDVEYF; CDR3 DNA: TGCGCCAGCAGCTTAGGACAGGACGTGGAGTACTTC
clone size: few; CDR3 length: 14; V gene: TRBV19; D gene: -; J gene: TRBJ2-5; CDR3 protein: CASSPRQPQETQYF; CDR3 DNA: TGTGCCAGTAGTCCCCGACAGCCCCAAGAGACCCAGTACTTC
clone size: -; CDR3 length: 15; V gene: TRBV6-4; D gene: TRBD2; J gene: TRBJ2-1; CDR3 protein: CASSVTSGDYNEQFF; CDR3 DNA: TGTGCCAGCAGTGTCACTAGCGGGGACTACAATGAGCAGTTCTTC
clone size: -; CDR3 length: 14; V gene: TRBV28; D gene: -; J gene: TRBJ1-4; CDR3 protein: CASSPREGLEKLFF; CDR3 DNA: TGTGCCAGCAGTCCCCGGGAGGGGTTAGAAAAACTGTTTTTT
clone size: few; CDR3 length: 14; V gene: TRBV27; D gene: -; J gene: TRBJ2-7; CDR3 protein: CASSPRLAAYEQYF; CDR3 DNA: TGTGCCAGCAGTCCTCGTTTAGCGGCCTACGAGCAGTACTTC
clone size: once; CDR3 length: 13; V gene: TRBV28; D gene: -; J gene: TRBJ1-5; CDR3 protein: CASSFIRGQPQHF; CDR3 DNA: TGTGCCAGCAGTTTTATTCGTGGCCAGCCCCAGCATTTT
clone size: once; CDR3 length: 16; V gene: TRBV7-2; D gene: TRBD1; J gene: TRBJ1-1; CDR3 protein: CASSHPGQGRRTEAFF; CDR3 DNA: TGTGCCAGCAGCCACCCGGGACAGGGTCGGCGGACTGAAGCTTTCTTT
clone size: -; CDR3 length: 15; V gene: TRBV28; D gene: -; J gene: TRBJ2-6; CDR3 protein: CASSYRESGANVLTF; CDR3 DNA: TGTGCCAGCAGCTACAGGGAGTCTGGGGCCAACGTCCTGACTTTC
clone size: once; CDR3 length: 13; V gene: TRBV12-3/TRBV12-4; D gene: -; J gene: TRBJ2-7; CDR3 protein: CASSLRLTYEQYF; CDR3 DNA: TGTGCCAGCAGTTTAAGACTCACCTACGAGCAGTACTTC
clone size: -; CDR3 length: 15; V gene: TRBV13; D gene: TRBD1; J gene: TRBJ2-7; CDR3 protein: CASSLTPGQGDEQYF; CDR3 DNA: TGTGCCAGCAGCTTAACCCCGGGACAGGGGGACGAGCAGTACTTC
clone size: -; CDR3 length: 15; V gene: TRBV28; D gene: -; J gene: TRBJ2-1; CDR3 protein: CASFSGTGTLDEQFF; CDR3 DNA: TGTGCCAGCTTTTCCGGGACGGGGACTTTGGATGAGCAGTTCTTC
clone size: -; CDR3 length: 13; V gene: TRBV12-3/TRBV12-4; D gene: -; J gene: TRBJ1-5; CDR3 protein: CASSGQSSGPQHF; CDR3 DNA: TGTGCCAGCAGTGGACAGTCGTCCGGGCCCCAGCATTTT
clone size: -; CDR3 length: 16; V gene: TRBV18; D gene: TRBD2; J gene: TRBJ2-1; CDR3 protein: CASSPSGTSVSGEQFF; CDR3 DNA: TGTGCCAGCTCACCGTCCGGGACTAGCGTCTCCGGTGAGCAGTTCTTC
clone size: -; CDR3 length: 18; V gene: TRBV2; D gene: TRBD2; J gene: TRBJ2-3; CDR3 protein: CASRDRLASASSTDTQYF; CDR3 DNA: TGTGCCAGCAGGGATAGACTAGCCAGTGCCTCGAGCACAGATACGCAGTATTTT